The table lists the clone carrying this T cell receptor (beta chain) with a count of one. This record belongs to a study of CDR3 diversity in severe acne. TCRdb re-derived calls from the PCR reads in MiXCR, one entry per CDR3 protein. This table holds over 100,000 distinct CDR3 sequences, roughly half found once. The origin of this receptor is a male donor with acne. The sequencing sample was made of blood.

The CDR3 DNA reads TGTGCCACCAGTGATTTAGGTACGGGACAGGGGAGGAACGAGCAGTACTTC. Encoded protein: CATSDLGTGQGRNEQYF. The gene calls are TRBV24-1 and TRBJ2-7; 10 bases are a match to TRBD1. V lost 1 base and J lost 5; bases outside the gene matches: 10. There are 17 residues in the CDR3. Germline lookup yields CDR1 KGHDR and CDR2 SFDVKD.